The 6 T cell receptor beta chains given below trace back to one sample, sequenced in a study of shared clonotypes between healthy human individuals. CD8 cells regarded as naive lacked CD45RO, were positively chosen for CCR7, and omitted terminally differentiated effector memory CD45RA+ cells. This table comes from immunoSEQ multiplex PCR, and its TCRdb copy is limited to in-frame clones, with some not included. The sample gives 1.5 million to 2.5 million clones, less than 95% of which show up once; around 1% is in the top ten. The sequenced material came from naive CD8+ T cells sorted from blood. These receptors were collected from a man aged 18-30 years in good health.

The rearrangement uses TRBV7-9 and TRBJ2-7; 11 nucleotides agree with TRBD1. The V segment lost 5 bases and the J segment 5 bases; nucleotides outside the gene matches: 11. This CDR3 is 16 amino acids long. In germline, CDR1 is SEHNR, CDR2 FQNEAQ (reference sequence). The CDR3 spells CASSQEPGTGGDEQYF. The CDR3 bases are TGTGCCAGCAGCCAAGAACCCGGGACAGGGGGAGACGAGCAGTACTTC.

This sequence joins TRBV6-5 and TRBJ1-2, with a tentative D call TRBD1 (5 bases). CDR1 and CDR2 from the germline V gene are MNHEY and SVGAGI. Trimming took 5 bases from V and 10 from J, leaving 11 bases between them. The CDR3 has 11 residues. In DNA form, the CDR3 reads TGTGCCAGCAGTGAGTCCAGGGCCTACACCTTC. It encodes CASSESRAYTF.

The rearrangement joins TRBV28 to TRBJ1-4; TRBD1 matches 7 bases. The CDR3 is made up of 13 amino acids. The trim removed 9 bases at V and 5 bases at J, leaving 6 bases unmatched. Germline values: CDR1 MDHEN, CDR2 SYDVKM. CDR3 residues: CASSGTENEKLFF. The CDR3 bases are TGTGCCAGTTCTGGGACAGAGAATGAAAAACTGTTTTTT.

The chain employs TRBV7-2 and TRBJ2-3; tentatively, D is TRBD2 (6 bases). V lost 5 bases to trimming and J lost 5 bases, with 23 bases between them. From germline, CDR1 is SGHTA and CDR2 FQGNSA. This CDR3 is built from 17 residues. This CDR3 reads CASSPVARGPGIDTQYF. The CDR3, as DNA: TGTGCCAGCAGCCCAGTCGCGCGGGGTCCCGGGATAGATACGCAGTATTTT.

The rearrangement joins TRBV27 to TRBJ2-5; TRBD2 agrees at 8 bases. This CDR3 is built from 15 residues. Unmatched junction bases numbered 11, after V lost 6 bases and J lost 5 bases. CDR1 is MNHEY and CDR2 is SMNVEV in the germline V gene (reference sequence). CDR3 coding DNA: TGTGCCAGCAGCCCACTAGCGGAGGGGACGGAGACCCAGTACTTC. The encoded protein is CASSPLAEGTETQYF.

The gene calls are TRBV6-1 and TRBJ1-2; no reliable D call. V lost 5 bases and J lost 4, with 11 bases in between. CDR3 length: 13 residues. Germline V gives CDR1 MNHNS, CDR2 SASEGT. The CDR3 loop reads CASSFPGIYGYTF. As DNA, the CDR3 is TGTGCCAGCAGTTTCCCGGGGATCTATGGCTACACCTTC.